The 5 T cell receptor beta chains presented below share a single source sample, sequenced in a study of radiation and T cells in renal cell carcinoma. Stated time point: baseline pretreatment blood. Specified treatment: 15 Gy SBRT to primary tumor, nephrectomy 4 weeks later. Libraries were prepared by immunoSEQ multiplex PCR; TCRdb keeps only in-frame clonotypes and omits some of them. Among about 130,000 clones listed, roughly 88% were seen once. This specimen was blood, taken from a patient whose treatment included radiotherapy and nephrectomy. The source is a woman in her forties or fifties with renal cell carcinoma.

J is TRBJ2-3 and V is TRBV7-2, with 9 bases fitting TRBD1. Trimming cost V 5 bases and J 6 bases; bases outside gene matches: 12. The CDR3 is 16 residues long. CDR1 SGHTA and CDR2 FQGNSA come from the germline V gene. The CDR3 reads CASSPQGAHGGDTQYF. CDR3 DNA sequence: TGTGCCAGCAGCCCACAGGGGGCTCACGGTGGGGATACGCAGTATTTT.

The gene calls are TRBV6-6 and TRBJ1-2; 10 positions match TRBD1. V was clipped by 4 bases and J by 7 bases; unmatched bases: 9. Germline CDR1 and CDR2: MNHNY and SVGAGI (reference sequence). The CDR3 is 15 amino acids. CDR3 sequence (DNA): TGTGCCAGCAGTTCCGACAGGGGGCTAGTGGGTGGCTACACCTTC. Encoded protein: CASSSDRGLVGGYTF.

The chain has TRBV10-3 and TRBJ2-7; 10 nucleotides match TRBD1. The CDR3 consists of 14 residues. Germline V gene sequence: CDR1 ENHRY, CDR2 SYGVKD. The J segment lost 3 bases and the V segment lost 5 bases, leaving 4 bases of the junction unmatched. The CDR3 is CAISRQGAVYEQYF. DNA for the CDR3: TGTGCCATCAGTAGACAGGGGGCCGTCTACGAGCAGTACTTC.

This chain joins TRBV7-2 and TRBJ1-2; 9 bases agree with TRBD1. The CDR3 length is 15 residues. V was clipped by 5 bases and J by 4 bases; unmatched bases: 8. Germline V lookup: CDR1 SGHTA, CDR2 FQGNSA. The CDR3 region has the DNA TGTGCCAGCAGCGAGATGGGACAGGGACTCTATGGCTACACCTTC. Protein product: CASSEMGQGLYGYTF.

In nucleotides, the CDR3 is TGTGCCAGCAGCGGGGCAGGGGGATATTCACCCCTCCACTTT. Encoded protein: CASSGAGGYSPLHF. The V call is TRBV9, the J call TRBJ1-6; 7 bases agree with TRBD1. This CDR3 contains 14 residues. Per germline, CDR1 SGDLS and CDR2 YYNGEE. J gave up 8 bases and V 3 bases, and 5 bases lay outside the gene matches.